A single sample is the source of the 6 T cell receptor beta chains below, sequenced in a study of beta chain features in type 1 diabetes. Study outcomes and limitations: Patients with Type 1 diabetes showed moderately but significantly shorter TCRB CDR3s in all four CD4+ subsets.

Their antigen targets remain unknown. The whole isolated RNA underwent reverse transcription, so sequencing captured expressed TCRB transcripts. TCRdb keeps only in-frame clones here, not all; method: immunoSEQ multiplex PCR. The table has tens of thousands of clones, about 63% seen once. The sequenced sample was stem cell memory CD4+ T cells from blood. Receptors originate from a woman aged 40-49 years with type 1 diabetes.

This sequence joins TRBV7-2 and TRBJ1-2, with D unclear. CDR1 SGHTA and CDR2 FQGNSA come from the germline V gene. The germline V and J ends were trimmed by 6 bases and 8 bases, with 13 bases remaining between them. The length of the CDR3 is 12 residues. Here the CDR3 reads CASRPPSGGYTF. The CDR3, as DNA: TGTGCCAGCAGACCACCTTCGGGGGGCTACACCTTC.

V and J are TRBV19 and TRBJ1-1; the D gene is possibly TRBD1 (5 bases). CDR1 LNHDA and CDR2 SQIVND come from the germline V gene (reference sequence). The CDR3 has 14 residues. V lost 4 bases to trimming and J lost 1 base, with 10 bases between them. The CDR3 protein is CASSNPTANTEAFF. CDR3 sequence (DNA): TGTGCCAGTAGTAACCCGACAGCGAACACTGAAGCTTTCTTT.

This clone was counted a few times. J is TRBJ1-5 and V is TRBV6-6; 7 bases line up with TRBD1. The CDR3 loop spans 14 amino acids. Germline lookup yields CDR1 MNHNY and CDR2 SVGAGI (reference sequence). Trimming at V came to 10 bases and at J to 6 bases, leaving 12 bases not matched to a gene. In DNA, the CDR3 is TGTGCCATCAGGGACAGTAGTATGGGTCAGCCCCAGCATTTT. Protein sequence: CAIRDSSMGQPQHF.

This sequence joins TRBV19 and TRBJ1-2; 9 nucleotides agree with TRBD1. CDR1 and CDR2 from the germline V gene are LNHDA and SQIVND (reference sequence). The CDR3 runs to 14 residues. V lost 4 bases, J lost 3 bases, and 3 bases stayed unmatched. CDR3 residues: CASSKGDRDYGYTF. The CDR3 coding sequence is TGTGCCAGTAGTAAAGGGGACAGGGACTATGGCTACACCTTC.

This clone has more than one count but fewer than ten. The CDR3, as DNA: TGTGCCAGCAGCAAAGAGGGACAGGGATTTTTTGGGGAGCTGTTTTTT. It codes for CASSKEGQGFFGELFF. The chain links TRBV21-1 to TRBJ2-2; the DNA was not used to check the table's D call, TRBD1. TRBV21-1 is termed a pseudogene. This CDR3 is built from 16 residues.

A few counts support this clone. V is TRBV25-1 and J is TRBJ1-2; 9 bases line up with TRBD1. The CDR3 is 13 amino acids. The germline V gene encodes CDR1 MGHDK and CDR2 SYGVNS. The junction had 6 bases not matched to a gene; V was cut back by 8 bases and J by 5 bases. The CDR3 nucleotides are TGTGCCAGCTCCCGGACAGGGGAGTATGGCTACACCTTC. Protein: CASSRTGEYGYTF.